The rows below give T cell receptor beta chains drawn from one sample of a study of T-cell reconstitution after alpha-beta-depleted transplantation in children. MiXCR was run by TCRdb on the PCR reads, yielding one entry per CDR3 protein. The sample contains 450,000 to 600,000 distinct CDR3 sequences, 30% to 35% of which appear only once. Sequenced here: PBMCs from the stem cell graft donor, sampled from the stem cell graft. Every receptor here comes from a human donor who donated a stem cell graft to a child with aplastic anemia. CDR3s include the opening cysteine and the closing phenylalanine or tryptophan.

J gene: TRBJ2-6
V gene: TRBV20-1
CDR3 protein: CSALGQGRSGANVLTF

J gene: TRBJ1-2
V gene: TRBV29-1
CDR3 protein: CSGQSSGGYTF

J gene: TRBJ2-2
V gene: TRBV6-5
CDR3 protein: CASSYSRRDTGELFF

J gene: TRBJ2-3
V gene: TRBV5-4
CDR3 protein: CASSLDRGAGDTQYF

J gene: TRBJ2-7
V gene: TRBV6-2/TRBV6-3
CDR3 protein: CASSYPAGGPNEQYF

J gene: TRBJ1-5
V gene: TRBV24-1
CDR3 protein: CATSETGADQPQHF

J gene: TRBJ1-4
V gene: TRBV6-5
CDR3 protein: CASSYLPATNGKLFF

J gene: TRBJ2-5
V gene: TRBV19
CDR3 protein: CASSSASGTSGGETQYF

J gene: TRBJ2-3
V gene: TRBV4-3
CDR3 protein: CASSQDPWGSPSTDTQYF

J gene: TRBJ2-1
V gene: TRBV12-3/TRBV12-4
CDR3 protein: CASSQGEKVQFF

J gene: TRBJ1-3
V gene: TRBV20-1
CDR3 protein: CSASEGDSGNTIYF

J gene: TRBJ2-1
V gene: TRBV7-2
CDR3 protein: CASSLVGTTAYNEQFF

J gene: TRBJ1-4
V gene: TRBV7-9
CDR3 protein: CASSFPAVATNEKLFF

J gene: TRBJ2-5
V gene: TRBV7-2
CDR3 protein: CASSFQGARGETQYF

J gene: TRBJ2-1
V gene: TRBV20-1
CDR3 protein: CSASRGAYNEQFF

J gene: TRBJ2-1
V gene: TRBV11-2
CDR3 protein: CASTQRAGHLYNEQFF